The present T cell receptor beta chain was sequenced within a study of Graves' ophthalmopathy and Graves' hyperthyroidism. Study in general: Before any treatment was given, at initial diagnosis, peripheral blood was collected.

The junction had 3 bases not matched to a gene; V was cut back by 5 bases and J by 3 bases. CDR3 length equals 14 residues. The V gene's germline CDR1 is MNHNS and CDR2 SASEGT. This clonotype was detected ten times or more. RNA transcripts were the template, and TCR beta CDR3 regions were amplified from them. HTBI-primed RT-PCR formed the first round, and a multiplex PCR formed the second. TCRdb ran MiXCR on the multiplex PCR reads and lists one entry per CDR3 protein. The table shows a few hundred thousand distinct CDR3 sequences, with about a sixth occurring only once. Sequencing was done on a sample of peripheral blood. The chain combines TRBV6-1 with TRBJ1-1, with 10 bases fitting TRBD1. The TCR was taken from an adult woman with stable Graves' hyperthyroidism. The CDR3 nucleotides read TGTGCCAGCAGTACAGGACAGGGGGACACTGAAGCTTTCTTT. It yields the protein CASSTGQGDTEAFF.